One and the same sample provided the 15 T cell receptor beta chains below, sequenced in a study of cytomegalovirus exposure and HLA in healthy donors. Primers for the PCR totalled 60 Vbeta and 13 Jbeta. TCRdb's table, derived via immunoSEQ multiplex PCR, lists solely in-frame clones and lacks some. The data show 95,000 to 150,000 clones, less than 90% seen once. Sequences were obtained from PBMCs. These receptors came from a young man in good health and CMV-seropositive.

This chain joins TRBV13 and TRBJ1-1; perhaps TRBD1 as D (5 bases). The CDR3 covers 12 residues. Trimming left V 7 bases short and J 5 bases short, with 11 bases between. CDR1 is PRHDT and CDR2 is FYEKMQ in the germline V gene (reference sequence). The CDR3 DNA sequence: TGTGCCAGCACCGCGGGGGTTACTGAAGCTTTCTTT. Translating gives CASTAGVTEAFF.

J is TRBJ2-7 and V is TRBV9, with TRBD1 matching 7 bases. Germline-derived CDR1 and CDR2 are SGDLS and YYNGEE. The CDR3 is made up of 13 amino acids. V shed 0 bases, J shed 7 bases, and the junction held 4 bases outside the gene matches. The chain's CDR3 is CASSVVSGQEQYF. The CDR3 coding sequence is TGTGCCAGCAGCGTAGTTTCGGGACAGGAGCAGTACTTC.

The CDR3 DNA is TGTGCCAGCAGTTCCCACGACAGCGGGTCTAGCACAGATACGCAGTATTTT. Translation gives CASSSHDSGSSTDTQYF. The chain carries TRBV13 and TRBJ2-3, with D maybe TRBD2 (6 bases). The germline V and J ends were trimmed by 6 bases and 0 bases, with 19 bases remaining between them. The CDR3 has 17 amino acids. Germline CDR1 and CDR2: PRHDT and FYEKMQ (reference sequence).

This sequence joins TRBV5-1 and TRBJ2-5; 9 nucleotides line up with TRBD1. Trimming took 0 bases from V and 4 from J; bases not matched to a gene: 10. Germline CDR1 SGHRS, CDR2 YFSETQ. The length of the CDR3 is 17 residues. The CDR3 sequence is CASSLGAGTGSAETQYF. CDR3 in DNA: TGCGCCAGCAGCTTGGGGGCCGGGACAGGGAGTGCAGAGACCCAGTACTTC.

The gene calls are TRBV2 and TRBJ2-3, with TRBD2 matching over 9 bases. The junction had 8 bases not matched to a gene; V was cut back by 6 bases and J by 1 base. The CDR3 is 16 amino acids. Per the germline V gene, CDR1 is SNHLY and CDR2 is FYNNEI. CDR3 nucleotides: TGTGCCAGCAGGGGGGGTTTAGCGGGGGGCACAGATACGCAGTATTTT. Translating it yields CASRGGLAGGTDTQYF.

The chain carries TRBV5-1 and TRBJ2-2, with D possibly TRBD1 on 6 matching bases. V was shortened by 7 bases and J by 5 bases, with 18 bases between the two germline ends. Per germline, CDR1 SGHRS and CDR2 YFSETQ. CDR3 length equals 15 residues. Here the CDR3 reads CASGRVQGRTGELFF. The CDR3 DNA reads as TGCGCCAGCGGCCGAGTCCAGGGGCGGACCGGGGAGCTGTTTTTT.

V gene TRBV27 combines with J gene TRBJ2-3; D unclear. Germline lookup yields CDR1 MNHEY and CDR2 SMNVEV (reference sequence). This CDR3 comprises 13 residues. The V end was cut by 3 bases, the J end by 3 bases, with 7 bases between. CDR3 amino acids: CASSFQVTDTQYF. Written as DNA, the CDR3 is TGTGCCAGCAGTTTCCAGGTTACAGATACGCAGTATTTT.

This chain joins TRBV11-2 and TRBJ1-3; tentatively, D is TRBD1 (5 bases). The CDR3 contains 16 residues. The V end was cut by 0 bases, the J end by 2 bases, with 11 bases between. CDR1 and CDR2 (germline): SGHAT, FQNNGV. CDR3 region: CASSLDQGTAGNTIYF. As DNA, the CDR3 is TGTGCCAGCAGCTTAGATCAGGGTACGGCTGGAAACACCATATATTTT.

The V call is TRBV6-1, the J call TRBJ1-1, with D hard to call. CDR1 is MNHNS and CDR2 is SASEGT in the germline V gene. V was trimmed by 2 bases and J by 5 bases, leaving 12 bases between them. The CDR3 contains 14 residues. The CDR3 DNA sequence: TGTGCCAGCAGTGAATGGGCCCAAGGAACTGAAGCTTTCTTT. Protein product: CASSEWAQGTEAFF.

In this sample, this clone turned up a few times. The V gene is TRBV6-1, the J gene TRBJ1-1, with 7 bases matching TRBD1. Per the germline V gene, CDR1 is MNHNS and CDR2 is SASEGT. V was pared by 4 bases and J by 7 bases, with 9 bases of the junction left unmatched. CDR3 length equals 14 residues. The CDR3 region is CASSVIRDSLEAFF. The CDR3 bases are TGTGCCAGCAGTGTAATTAGGGACAGTCTTGAAGCTTTCTTT.

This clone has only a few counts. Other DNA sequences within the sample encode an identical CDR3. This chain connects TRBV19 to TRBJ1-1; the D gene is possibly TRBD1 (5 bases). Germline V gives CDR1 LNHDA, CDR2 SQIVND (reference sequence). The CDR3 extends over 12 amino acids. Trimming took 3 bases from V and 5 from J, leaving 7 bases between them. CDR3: CASSMGGTEAFF. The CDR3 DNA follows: TGTGCCAGTAGTATGGGGGGAACTGAAGCTTTCTTT.

The CDR3 nucleotides are TGTGCCAGCAGTTTGCAGGGGAATAACTATGGCTACACCTTC. Encoded protein: CASSLQGNNYGYTF. The chain couples TRBV27 to TRBJ1-2; possibly TRBD1 for D (6 bases). V was shortened by 3 bases and J by 1 base, with 9 bases between the two germline ends. The CDR3 sequence is 14 residues long. Germline values: CDR1 MNHEY, CDR2 SMNVEV (reference sequence).

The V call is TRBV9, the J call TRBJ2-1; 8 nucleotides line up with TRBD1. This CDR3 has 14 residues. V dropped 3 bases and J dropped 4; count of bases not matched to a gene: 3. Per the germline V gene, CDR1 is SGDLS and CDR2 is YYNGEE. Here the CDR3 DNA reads TGTGCCAGCAGCGAGGACAGGGTTTACAATGAGCAGTTCTTC. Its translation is CASSEDRVYNEQFF.

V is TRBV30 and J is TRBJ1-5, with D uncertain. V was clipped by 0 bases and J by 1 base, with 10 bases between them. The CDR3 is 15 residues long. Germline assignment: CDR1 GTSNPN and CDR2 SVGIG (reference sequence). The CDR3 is CAWSVRENSNQPQHF. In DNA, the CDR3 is TGTGCCTGGAGTGTAAGGGAGAACAGCAATCAGCCCCAGCATTTT.

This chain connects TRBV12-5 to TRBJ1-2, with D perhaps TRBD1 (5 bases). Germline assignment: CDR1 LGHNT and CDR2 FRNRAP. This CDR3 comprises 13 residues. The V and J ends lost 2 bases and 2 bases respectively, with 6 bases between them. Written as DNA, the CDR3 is TGTGCTAGTGGTTTGAACAGGAACTATGGCTACACCTTC. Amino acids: CASGLNRNYGYTF.